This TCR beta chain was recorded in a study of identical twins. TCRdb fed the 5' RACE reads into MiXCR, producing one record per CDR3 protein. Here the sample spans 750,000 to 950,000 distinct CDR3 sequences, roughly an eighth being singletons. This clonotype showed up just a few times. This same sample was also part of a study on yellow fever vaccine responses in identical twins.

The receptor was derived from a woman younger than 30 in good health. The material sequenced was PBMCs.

The CDR3, as DNA: TGTGCCAGCAGCGTAGGCGGGAACCAGAACAATGAGCAGTTCTTC. This sequence encodes CASSVGGNQNNEQFF. The V gene is TRBV9, the J gene TRBJ2-1; TRBD2 is a possible D gene (6 bases). With 0 bases removed from V and 5 bases from J, the gap between germline ends came to 12 bases. This CDR3 has 15 residues. Germline V CDR1 and CDR2: SGDLS, YYNGEE.